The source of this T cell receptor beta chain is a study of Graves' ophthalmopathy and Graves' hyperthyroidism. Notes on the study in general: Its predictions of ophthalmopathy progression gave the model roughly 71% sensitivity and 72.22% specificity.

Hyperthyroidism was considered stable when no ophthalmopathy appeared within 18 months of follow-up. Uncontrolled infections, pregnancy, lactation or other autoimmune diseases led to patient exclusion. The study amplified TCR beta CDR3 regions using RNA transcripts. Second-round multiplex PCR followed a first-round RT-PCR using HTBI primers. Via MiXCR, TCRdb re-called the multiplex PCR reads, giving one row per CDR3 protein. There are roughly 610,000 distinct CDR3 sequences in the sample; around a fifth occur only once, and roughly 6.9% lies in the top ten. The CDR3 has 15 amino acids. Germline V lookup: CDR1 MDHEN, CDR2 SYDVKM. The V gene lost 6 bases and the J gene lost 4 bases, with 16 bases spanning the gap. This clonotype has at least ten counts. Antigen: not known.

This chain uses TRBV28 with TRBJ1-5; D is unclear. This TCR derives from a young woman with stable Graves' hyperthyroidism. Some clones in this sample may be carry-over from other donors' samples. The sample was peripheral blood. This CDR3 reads CASSLRGNDNQPQHF. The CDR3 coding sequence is TGTGCCAGCAGCCTGAGAGGGAACGATAATCAGCCCCAGCATTTT. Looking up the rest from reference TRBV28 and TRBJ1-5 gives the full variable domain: DVKVTQSSRYLVKRTGEKVFLECVQDMDHENMFWYRQDPGLGLRLIYFSYDVKMKEKGDIPEGYSVSREKKERFSLILESASTNQTSMYLCASSLRGNDNQPQHFGDGTRLSIL.